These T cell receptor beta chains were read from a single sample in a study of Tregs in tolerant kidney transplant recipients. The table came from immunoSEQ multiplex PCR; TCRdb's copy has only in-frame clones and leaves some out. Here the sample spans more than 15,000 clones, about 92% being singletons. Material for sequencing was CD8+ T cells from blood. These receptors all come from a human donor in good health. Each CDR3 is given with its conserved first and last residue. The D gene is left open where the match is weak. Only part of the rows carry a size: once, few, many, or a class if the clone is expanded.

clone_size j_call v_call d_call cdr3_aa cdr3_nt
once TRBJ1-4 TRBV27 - CASTGRSGGPEKLFF TGTGCCAGCACAGGCAGGTCCGGGGGGCCCGAAAAACTGTTTTTT
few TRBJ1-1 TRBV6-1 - CASSRQALGDTEAFF TGTGCCAGCAGTAGACAGGCCCTCGGGGACACTGAAGCTTTCTTT
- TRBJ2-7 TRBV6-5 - CASSYFSHEQYF TGTGCCAGCAGTTACTTTTCCCACGAGCAGTACTTC
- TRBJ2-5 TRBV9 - CASSPIILHPQETQYF TGTGCCAGCAGCCCAATCATACTCCACCCGCAAGAGACCCAGTACTTC
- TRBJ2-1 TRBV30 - CAWSLGHENEQFF TGTGCCTGGAGTCTTGGGCATGAAAATGAGCAGTTCTTC
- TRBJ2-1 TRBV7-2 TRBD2 CASSLASGRTEEQFF TGTGCCAGCAGCTTAGCTAGCGGGAGAACTGAGGAGCAGTTCTTC
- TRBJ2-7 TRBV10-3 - CAISSAGREQYF TGTGCCATCAGCTCGGCAGGGCGGGAGCAGTACTTC
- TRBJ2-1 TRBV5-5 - CASNEEGEMGNEQFF TGTGCCAGCAATGAGGAGGGCGAGATGGGGAATGAGCAGTTCTTC
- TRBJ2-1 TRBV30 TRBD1 CAWSPQGAYNEQFF TGTGCCTGGAGTCCACAGGGGGCCTACAATGAGCAGTTCTTC
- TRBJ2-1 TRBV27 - CASSLWGGTNNEQFF TGTGCCAGCAGTTTATGGGGCGGAACCAACAATGAGCAGTTCTTC
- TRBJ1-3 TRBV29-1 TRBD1 CSVTGEGSGNTIYF TGCAGCGTCACAGGGGAGGGCTCTGGAAACACCATATATTTT
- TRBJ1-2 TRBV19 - CASSPTHRAGGYTF TGTGCCAGTAGTCCCACGCATCGGGCTGGCGGCTACACCTTC
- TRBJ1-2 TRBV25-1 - CASSDRRDYGYTF TGTGCCAGCAGTGATCGGAGGGACTATGGCTACACCTTC
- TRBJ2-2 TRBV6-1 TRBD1 CASRRQGTNTGELFF TGTGCCAGCAGAAGACAGGGGACGAACACCGGGGAGCTGTTTTTT
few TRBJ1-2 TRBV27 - CASAPYGDYGYTF TGTGCTTCAGCCCCCTATGGGGACTATGGCTACACCTTC
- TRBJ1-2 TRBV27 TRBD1 CASSLGTGVGYTF TGTGCCAGCAGTTTGGGGACAGGGGTCGGCTACACCTTC
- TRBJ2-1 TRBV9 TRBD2 CASSFPLAGVNNEQFF TGTGCCAGCAGCTTTCCCCTAGCGGGGGTAAACAATGAGCAGTTCTTC